Following are 27 T cell receptor beta chains from one sample sequenced in a study of blood T cells in healthy people across ages. Primers used in a second PCR of roughly 7 to 12 cycles were a sample-barcoded 5' primer and a J-beta primer mix. TCRdb itself ran the 5' RACE reads through MiXCR, one entry per CDR3 protein. The data contain 850,000 to 1,000,000 distinct CDR3 sequences, roughly half of them singletons. Source material: blood. The receptors stem from a woman aged 60-70 years in good health.

This clonotype was seen a handful of times. The chain employs TRBV20-1 and TRBJ2-5, with a weak D call TRBD2 (5 bases). Gene TRBJ2-7 matches the end of the DNA better, so the J call may be wrong. In germline, CDR1 is DFQATT, CDR2 SNEGSKA (reference sequence). CDR3 length: 11 residues. The CDR3, as DNA: TGCAGTGCTCTTAGCGTGGACGAGCAGTACTTC. Encoded protein: CSALSVDEQYF.

This clonotype was observed many times. V usage is TRBV4-1 and J usage is TRBJ2-3; a possible D gene is TRBD1 (6 bases). This CDR3 has 14 amino acids. Germline loops: CDR1 MGHRA, CDR2 YSYEKL. Trimming took 2 bases from V and 4 from J, leaving 10 bases between them. The chain's CDR3 is CASSQTGWADTQYF. Here the CDR3 DNA reads TGCGCCAGCAGCCAAACAGGGTGGGCAGATACGCAGTATTTT.

This clonotype was observed once. One base away lies a much larger clone, so this may be a sequencing read error. V and J are TRBV4-1 and TRBJ2-7, with 8 bases matching TRBD1. V shed 5 bases and J 8 bases; nucleotides not matched to a gene: 8. CDR1 is MGHRA, CDR2 YSYEKL, per germline. This CDR3 is built from 13 residues. CDR3 sequence reads: CASSFGQGGKQYF. CDR3 nucleotides: TGCGCCAGCAGCTTCGGACAGGGTGGAAAGCAGTACTTC.

This clonotype has ten or more counts. The V call is TRBV29-1, the J call TRBJ2-7; D is uncertain. This CDR3 has 12 residues. V gave up 3 bases and J gave up 6 bases, with 12 bases separating them. Germline V gene sequence: CDR1 SQVTM, CDR2 ANQGSEA. The CDR3 spells CSVEFGLAEQYF. The CDR3, as DNA: TGCAGCGTTGAGTTCGGTTTAGCCGAGCAGTACTTC.

The chain uses TRBV12-3 or TRBV12-4 and TRBJ2-3; D is unclear. V was pared by 6 bases and J by 2 bases, with 6 bases between. This CDR3 comprises 12 residues. As DNA, the CDR3 is TGTGCCAGCAGAGTGACCACAGATACGCAGTATTTT. Its protein is CASRVTTDTQYF.

This clonotype turned up a few times. This chain connects TRBV20-1 to TRBJ2-7, with 8 positions matching TRBD2. The ends lost 3 bases at V and 6 bases at J; junction bases unmatched: 16. CDR3 length equals 16 residues. Germline-derived CDR1 and CDR2 are DFQATT and SNEGSKA (reference sequence). The CDR3 is CSASTSGSGKDGEQYF. The CDR3 bases are TGCAGTGCTAGCACTAGCGGAAGCGGGAAGGACGGCGAGCAGTACTTC.

This clonotype has a count of ten or more. The chain uses TRBV9 and TRBJ2-5; 9 bases agree with TRBD2. The CDR3 spans 15 residues. Looked up from germline, CDR1 is SGDLS and CDR2 is YYNGEE. V dropped 3 bases and J dropped 1; count of bases not matched to a gene: 4. This CDR3 reads CASSGPTSGQETQYF. The CDR3 region has the DNA TGTGCCAGCAGCGGACCGACTAGCGGCCAAGAGACCCAGTACTTC. The complete variable domain, with remaining parts taken from reference TRBV9 and TRBJ2-5, reads DSGVTQTPKHLITATGQRVTLRCSPRSGDLSVYWYQQSLDQGLQFLIQYYNGEERAKGNILERFSAQQFPDLHSELNLSSLELGDSALYFCASSGPTSGQETQYFGPGTRLLVL.

The V and J genes are TRBV12-3 or TRBV12-4 and TRBJ2-2, with D possibly matching TRBD1 (6 bases). V was shortened by 5 bases and J by 6 bases, with 10 bases between the two germline ends. This CDR3 has 13 amino acids. The CDR3: CASSHRVAGELFF. The DNA for the CDR3 is TGTGCCAGCAGTCACAGGGTTGCCGGGGAGCTGTTTTTT.

The chain uses TRBV3-1 and TRBJ1-1; the D is unclear. The CDR3 totals 15 residues. Trimming removed 7 bases from V and 3 bases from J, with 18 bases in between. Germline V lookup: CDR1 LGHDT, CDR2 YNNKEL (reference sequence). The CDR3 spells CASTSTGHGDTEAFF. The CDR3 DNA reads as TGTGCCAGCACCTCCACTGGGCACGGGGACACTGAAGCTTTCTTT.

V is TRBV6-2 or TRBV6-3 and J is TRBJ2-1, with D uncertain. Germline CDR1 and CDR2: MNHEY and SVGEGT. The V and J ends lost 5 bases and 7 bases respectively, with 6 bases between them. This CDR3 contains 11 residues. As DNA, the CDR3 is TGTGCCAGCAGTGGCCGTAATGAGCAGTTCTTC. Translation gives CASSGRNEQFF.

This clonotype was seen more than once but under ten times. J is TRBJ2-5 and V is TRBV5-1, with TRBD1 matching 10 bases. Germline trimming cut 8 bases from V and 2 bases from J; bases unmatched to any gene: 6. This CDR3 has 14 residues. CDR1 is SGHRS, CDR2 YFSETQ, per germline. The CDR3 region is CASGTGVRQETQYF. For the CDR3, the DNA is TGCGCCAGTGGGACAGGGGTTCGTCAAGAGACCCAGTACTTC.

This clonotype came up a few times. This chain uses TRBV12-3 or TRBV12-4 with TRBJ2-5, with 8 positions matching TRBD1. The CDR3 contains 12 residues. With V trimmed by 5 bases and J by 4 bases, 0 bases remained unmatched. CDR3 nucleotides: TGTGCCAGCAGTGACAGGGGAGAGACCCAGTACTTC. Translation gives CASSDRGETQYF.

V gene TRBV4-2 combines with J gene TRBJ2-1; 10 bases are a match to TRBD2. V shed 1 base and J 5 bases; nucleotides not matched to a gene: 5. Germline V gives CDR1 LGHNA, CDR2 YNFKEQ. CDR3 length: 16 residues. CDR3 sequence (DNA): TGTGCCAGCAGCCAAGTCCCTAGCGGGGGACACAATGAGCAGTTCTTC. Its protein is CASSQVPSGGHNEQFF.

This chain uses TRBV20-1 with TRBJ2-4; 13 nucleotides align to TRBD2. Germline lookup yields CDR1 DFQATT and CDR2 SNEGSKA (reference sequence). CDR3 size: 17 residues. Losses at the gene ends were 0 bases for V and 8 bases for J; bases not matched to a gene: 10. This CDR3 is CSARDRPLAGGVYIQYF. Written as DNA, the CDR3 is TGCAGTGCTAGAGATCGCCCACTAGCGGGAGGGGTATACATTCAGTACTTC.

The chain is built from TRBV7-2 and TRBJ2-2; D could derive from TRBD1 or TRBD2 (5 bases each). The V and J ends lost 5 bases and 6 bases respectively, with 10 bases between them. This CDR3 comprises 13 residues. CDR1 and CDR2 from the germline V gene are SGHTA and FQGNSA. The CDR3: CASSGRGPGELFF. CDR3 coding DNA: TGTGCCAGCAGCGGACGGGGCCCCGGGGAGCTGTTTTTT.

J is TRBJ1-5 and V is TRBV20-1; no firm D call. CDR1 and CDR2 from the germline V gene are DFQATT and SNEGSKA (reference sequence). V was trimmed by 2 bases and J by 3 bases, leaving 14 bases between them. This CDR3 is 15 amino acids long. CDR3: CSARPGAGVNQPQHF. The CDR3 DNA reads TGCAGTGCTAGACCCGGAGCAGGCGTCAATCAGCCCCAGCATTTT.

This clonotype was picked up a small number of times. The J gene is TRBJ2-5, the V gene TRBV6-6; tentative D call: TRBD2 (6 bases). Deletions cut 6 bases from V and 11 bases from J, with 28 bases between. This CDR3 contains 16 residues. CDR1 MNHNY and CDR2 SVGAGI come from the germline V gene (reference sequence). The CDR3 reads CASSQRGGLQLREQYF. CDR3 coding DNA: TGTGCCAGCAGCCAACGTGGGGGACTCCAATTACGGGAGCAGTACTTC.

This chain joins TRBV20-1 and TRBJ1-3; tentatively, D is TRBD1 (5 bases). V shed 3 bases and J shed 3 bases, with 12 bases lying between them. The germline V gene has CDR1 DFQATT and CDR2 SNEGSKA (reference sequence). The CDR3 runs 14 residues. CDR3 protein: CSASLGGGGNTIYF. In nucleotides, the CDR3 is TGCAGTGCTAGTCTGGGGGGAGGTGGAAACACCATATATTTT.

The gene calls are TRBV10-3 and TRBJ2-1, with TRBD2 identical over 10 bases. CDR1 and CDR2 (germline): ENHRY, SYGVKD. Trimming cost V 3 bases and J 6 bases; bases outside gene matches: 5. The CDR3 runs to 15 residues. CDR3 residues: CAISDPSGRGNEQFF. DNA for the CDR3: TGTGCCATCAGTGATCCCAGCGGGAGGGGCAATGAGCAGTTCTTC.

V gene TRBV3-1 combines with J gene TRBJ1-1; TRBD1 might be the D (6 bases). Per germline, CDR1 LGHDT and CDR2 YNNKEL (reference sequence). Between the trimmed V and J ends, which lost 5 bases and 0 bases, there was a span of 13 bases. The CDR3 is 15 residues long. The CDR3 nucleotides read TGTGCCAGCAGCACATATAGGACAGTGAACACTGAAGCTTTCTTT. Amino acid sequence: CASSTYRTVNTEAFF.

The rearrangement uses TRBV12-3 or TRBV12-4 and TRBJ2-1; D remains unclear. The V and J ends lost 6 bases and 9 bases respectively, with 12 bases between them. The CDR3 extends over 12 amino acids. The CDR3 DNA sequence: TGTGCCAGCAGCTCCTCATCGGGTGAGCAGTTCTTC. Its protein is CASSSSSGEQFF.

This sequence joins TRBV12-3 or TRBV12-4 and TRBJ2-1; 9 bases align to TRBD2. This CDR3 region has 13 residues. With 5 bases clipped from V and 13 bases from J, the junction kept 9 bases outside the gene matches. CDR3: CASSGGRALPQFF. The DNA for the CDR3 is TGTGCCAGCAGTGGCGGGAGGGCCCTTCCTCAGTTCTTC.

A word on this clonotype: Given a much more abundant clone one base away, this may be a read error. This sequence joins TRBV7-9 and TRBJ1-2, with D perhaps matching TRBD1 (5 bases). From germline, CDR1 is SEHNR and CDR2 FQNEAQ (reference sequence). Trimming shortened V by 5 bases and J by 5 bases, and 15 bases separated the two germline ends. The CDR3 sequence is 14 residues long. The CDR3 region is CASSVLGQFYGYTF. In nucleotides, the CDR3 is TGTGCCAGCAGCGTATTAGGACAATTTTATGGCTACACCTTC.

Remarks on this clonotype: Since a much larger clone is just one base distant, this may be a read error. V is TRBV7-9 and J is TRBJ2-4, with D unclear. The end of the DNA fits TRBJ2-7 better, so the J call may be wrong. The CDR3 runs 11 residues. Germline V gene data show CDR1 as SEHNR and CDR2 as FQNEAQ (reference sequence). The CDR3 nucleotides are TGTGCCAGCAGCACAAGACACGAGCAGTACTTC. Residues: CASSTRHEQYF.

This clonotype was detected only a few times. This sequence joins TRBV20-1 and TRBJ2-1, with TRBD2 matching 11 bases. The germline CDR1 and CDR2 sequences are DFQATT and SNEGSKA (reference sequence). This CDR3 comprises 16 residues. The J segment lost 9 bases and the V segment lost 0 bases, leaving 10 bases of the junction unmatched. The CDR3 DNA reads as TGCAGTGCTAGAGATTTCCTAGCGGGAGGAGCGGGTGAGCAGTTCTTC. It is translated as CSARDFLAGGAGEQFF.

Details on this clonotype: A much more abundant neighbour one base away suggests this may be a read error. The J gene is TRBJ2-3, the V gene TRBV12-3 or TRBV12-4; D ambiguous. This CDR3 contains 13 residues. Trimming stripped 4 bases from V and 1 base from J, with 6 bases between. CDR3 nucleotide sequence: TGTGCCAGCAGTTGTCTGGGCACAGATACGCAGTATTTT. Residues: CASSCLGTDTQYF.

The genes are TRBV9 and TRBJ1-2; 7 nucleotides align to TRBD1. The J segment lost 8 bases and the V segment lost 0 bases, leaving 4 bases of the junction unmatched. CDR3 length: 13 amino acids. Germline CDR1 and CDR2: SGDLS and YYNGEE. CDR3 residues: CASSVGQGDGYTF. DNA for the CDR3: TGTGCCAGCAGCGTAGGACAGGGTGACGGCTACACCTTC.